This record looks at one TCR beta chain sequence and its context. Its antigen remains unidentified. Germline loops: CDR1 SQVTM, CDR2 ANQGSEA. The trim removed 3 bases at V and 14 bases at J, leaving 5 bases unmatched. The CDR3 extends over 11 amino acids. The data were taken from a study of post-analysis software for immune sequencing data. Study context: Progressive-relapsing, secondary progressive and relapsing-remitting multiple sclerosis were among the disease courses included. Study-wide results and limits: Same-batch samples co-clustered strongly by F measure. Multiple sclerosis patients showed significantly lower normalized Chao1 diversity than controls did. There were roughly 5 TRBV segments more frequent in patients than controls, and TRBV5-6, TRBV5-1 and TRBV20-1 were among them.

cDNA libraries of TCR beta carried unique molecular identifiers. Roughly 450,000 cDNA molecules were recovered from an input of about 0.95 to 11 million T cells. TCRdb re-called the PCR reads through MiXCR, storing one row per CDR3 protein. The sample records approximately 730,000 distinct CDR3 sequences, more than 45% being singletons. The clonotype was recovered from a girl aged 10-17 years with multiple sclerosis. The chain has TRBV29-1 and TRBJ2-1; 9 nucleotides match TRBD1. Material for sequencing was blood. The CDR3 coding sequence is TGCAGCGTTGATACAGGGGGCATAAAGTTCTTC. This encodes CSVDTGGIKFF.